The present T cell receptor (beta chain) was sequenced within a study of T cell responses to AZD1222 COVID-19 vaccine. Findings and limits, study-wide: Nearly half of unique spike-specific TCRs reportedly avoided B.1.351 and B.1.1.7 mutated regions. It should be noted that donors were predominantly white British and more often female, and clonal diversity was possibly underestimated. Spike-spanning, vaccine-associated CD4 TCRs were dominant at 160-218 and 743-854.

This clone was detected only once. Its matching antigen is unknown. Sequenced by immunoSEQ multiplex PCR; TCRdb stores in-frame clones only, minus some. The sample lists tens of thousands of clones; 88% were seen once. In germline, CDR1 is LGHNA, CDR2 YSLEER. The V gene lost 0 bases and the J gene lost 8 bases, with 13 bases spanning the gap. CDR3 length equals 14 residues. This chain uses TRBV4-3 with TRBJ1-2; D remains unclear. This receptor was taken from an adult in good health. The sequenced sample was peripheral blood, obtained on day 0 of AZD1222 vaccination. DNA for the CDR3: TGCGCCAGCAGCCAAGATATCCGGGAGAGGGGCTACACCTTC. Amino acids: CASSQDIRERGYTF.